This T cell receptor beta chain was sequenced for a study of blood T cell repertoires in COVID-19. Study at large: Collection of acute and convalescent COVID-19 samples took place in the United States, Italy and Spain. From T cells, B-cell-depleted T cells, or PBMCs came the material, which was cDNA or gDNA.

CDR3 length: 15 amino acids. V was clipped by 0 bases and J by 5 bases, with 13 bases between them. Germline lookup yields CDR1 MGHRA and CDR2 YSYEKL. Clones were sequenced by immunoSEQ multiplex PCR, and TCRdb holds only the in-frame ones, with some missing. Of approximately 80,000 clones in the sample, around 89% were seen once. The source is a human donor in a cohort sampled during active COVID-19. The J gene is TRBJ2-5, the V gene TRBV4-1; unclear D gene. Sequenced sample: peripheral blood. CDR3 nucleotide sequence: TGCGCCAGCAGCCAAGATCCCGCGGAACGGGAGACCCAGTACTTC. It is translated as CASSQDPAERETQYF.